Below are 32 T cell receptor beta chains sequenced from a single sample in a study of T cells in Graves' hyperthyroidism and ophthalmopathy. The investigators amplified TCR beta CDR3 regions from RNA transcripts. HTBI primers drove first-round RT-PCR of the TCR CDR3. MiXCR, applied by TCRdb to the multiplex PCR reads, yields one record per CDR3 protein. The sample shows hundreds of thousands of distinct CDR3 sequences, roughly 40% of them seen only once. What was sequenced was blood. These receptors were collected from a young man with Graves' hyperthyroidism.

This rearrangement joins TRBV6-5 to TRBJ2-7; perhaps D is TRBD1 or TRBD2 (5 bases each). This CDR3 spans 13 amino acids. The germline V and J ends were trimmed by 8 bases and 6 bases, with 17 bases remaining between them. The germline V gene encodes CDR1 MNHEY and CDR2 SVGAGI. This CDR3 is CASLEGPGREQYF. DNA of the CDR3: TGTGCCAGCCTCGAGGGTCCGGGGCGCGAGCAGTACTTC.

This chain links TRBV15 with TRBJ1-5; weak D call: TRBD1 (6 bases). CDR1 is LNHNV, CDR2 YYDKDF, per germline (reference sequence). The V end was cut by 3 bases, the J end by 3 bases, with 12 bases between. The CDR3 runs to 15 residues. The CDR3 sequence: CATSSLGTPNQPQHF. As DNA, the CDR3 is TGTGCCACCAGCAGCCTTGGGACACCCAATCAGCCCCAGCATTTT.

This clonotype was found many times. The CDR3 region is CASSRSEKLFF. The CDR3, as DNA: TGTGCCAGCAGTCGGTCTGAAAAACTGTTTTTT. V is TRBV2 and J is TRBJ1-4; no reliable D call. Germline values: CDR1 SNHLY, CDR2 FYNNEI. The CDR3 sequence is 11 residues long. V lost 5 bases, J lost 7 bases, and 5 bases lay in between. Full variable domain (rest looked up from reference TRBV2 and TRBJ1-4): EPEVTQTPSHQVTQMGQEVILRCVPISNHLYFYWYRQILGQKVEFLVSFYNNEISEKSEIFDDQFSVERPDGSNFTLKIRSTKLEDSAMYFCASSRSEKLFFGSGTQLSVL.

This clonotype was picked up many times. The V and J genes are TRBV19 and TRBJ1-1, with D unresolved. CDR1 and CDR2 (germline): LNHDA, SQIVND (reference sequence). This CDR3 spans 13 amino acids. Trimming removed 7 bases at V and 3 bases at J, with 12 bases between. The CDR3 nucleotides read TGTGCCAGTAAAGCGGCACGGTACACTGAAGCTTTCTTT. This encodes CASKAARYTEAFF.

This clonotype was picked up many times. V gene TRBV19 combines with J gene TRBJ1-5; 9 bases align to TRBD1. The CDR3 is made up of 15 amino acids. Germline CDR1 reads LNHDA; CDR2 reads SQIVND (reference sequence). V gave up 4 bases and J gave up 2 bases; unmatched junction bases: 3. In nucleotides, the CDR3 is TGTGCCAGTAGTAGGACAGGGGTACGCAATCAGCCCCAGCATTTT. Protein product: CASSRTGVRNQPQHF.

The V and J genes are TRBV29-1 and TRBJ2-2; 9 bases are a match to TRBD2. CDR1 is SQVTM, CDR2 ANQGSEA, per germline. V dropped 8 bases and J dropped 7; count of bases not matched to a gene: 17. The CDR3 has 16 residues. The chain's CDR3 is CSQDSLAGLAGGELFF. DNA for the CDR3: TGCAGCCAAGATTCCCTAGCGGGGTTGGCAGGCGGGGAGCTGTTTTTT.

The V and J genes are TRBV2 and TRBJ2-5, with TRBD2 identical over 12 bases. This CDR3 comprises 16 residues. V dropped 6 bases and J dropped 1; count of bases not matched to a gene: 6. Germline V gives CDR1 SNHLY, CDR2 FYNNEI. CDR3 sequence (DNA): TGTGCCAGCAGCCAACCACTAGCGGGGGGCCAAGAGACCCAGTACTTC. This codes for CASSQPLAGGQETQYF.

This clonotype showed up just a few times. The DNA of the CDR3 is TGCAGTGCACTTCGCAGGGGAGGAAGCGAGACCCAGTACTTC. It is translated as CSALRRGGSETQYF. J is TRBJ2-5 and V is TRBV20-1, with D perhaps being TRBD1 or TRBD2 (6 bases each). V was trimmed by 6 bases and J by 5 bases, leaving 19 bases between them. Looked up from germline, CDR1 is DFQATT and CDR2 is SNEGSKA (reference sequence). The CDR3 length is 14 residues.

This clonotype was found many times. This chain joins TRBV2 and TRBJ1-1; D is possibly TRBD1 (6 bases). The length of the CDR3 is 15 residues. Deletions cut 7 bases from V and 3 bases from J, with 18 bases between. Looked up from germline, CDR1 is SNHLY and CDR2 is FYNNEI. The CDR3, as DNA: TGTGCCAGCAACGGCGGTGGGGGGGCTGACACTGAAGCTTTCTTT. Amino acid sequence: CASNGGGGADTEAFF.

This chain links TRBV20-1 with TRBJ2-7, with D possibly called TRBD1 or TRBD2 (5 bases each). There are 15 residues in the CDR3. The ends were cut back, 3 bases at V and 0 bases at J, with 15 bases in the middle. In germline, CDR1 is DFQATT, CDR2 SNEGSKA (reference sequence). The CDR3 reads CSASRLWGTSYEQYF. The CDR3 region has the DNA TGCAGTGCTAGCCGCCTATGGGGGACCTCCTACGAGCAGTACTTC.

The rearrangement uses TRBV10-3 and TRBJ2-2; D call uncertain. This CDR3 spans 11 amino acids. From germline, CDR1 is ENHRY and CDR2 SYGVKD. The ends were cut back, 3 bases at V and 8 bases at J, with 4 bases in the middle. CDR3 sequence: CAISEPGELFF. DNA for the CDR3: TGTGCCATCAGTGAACCAGGGGAGCTGTTTTTT.

The CDR3: CAILRGAYQPQHF. In nucleotides, the CDR3 is TGTGCTATCCTCCGCGGGGCCTATCAGCCCCAGCATTTT. The rearrangement links TRBV24-1 to TRBJ1-5, with a tentative D call TRBD1 (5 bases). The CDR3 spans 13 residues. Germline-derived CDR1 and CDR2 are KGHDR and SFDVKD.

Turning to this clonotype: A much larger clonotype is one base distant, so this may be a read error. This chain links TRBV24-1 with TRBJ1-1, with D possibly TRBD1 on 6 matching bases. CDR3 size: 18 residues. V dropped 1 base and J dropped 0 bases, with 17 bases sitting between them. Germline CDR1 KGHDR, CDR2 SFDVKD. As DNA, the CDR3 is TGTGCCACCAGTGATTTCATACCCGGGGGCCACTTGAACACTGAAGCTTTCTTT. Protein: CATSDFIPGGHLNTEAFF.

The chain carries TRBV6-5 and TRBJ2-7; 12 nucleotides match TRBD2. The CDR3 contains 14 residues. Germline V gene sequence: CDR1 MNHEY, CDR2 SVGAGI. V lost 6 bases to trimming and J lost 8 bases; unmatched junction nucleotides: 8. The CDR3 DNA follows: TGTGCCAGCAGGGATGGACTAGCGGGACTCCAGCAGTACTTC. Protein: CASRDGLAGLQQYF.

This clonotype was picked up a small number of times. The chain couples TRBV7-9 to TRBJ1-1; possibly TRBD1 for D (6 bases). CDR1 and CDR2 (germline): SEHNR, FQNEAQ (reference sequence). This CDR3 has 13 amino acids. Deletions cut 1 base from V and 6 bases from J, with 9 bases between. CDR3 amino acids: CASSLGTEAEAFF. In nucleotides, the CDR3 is TGTGCCAGCAGCTTAGGGACAGAGGCTGAAGCTTTCTTT.

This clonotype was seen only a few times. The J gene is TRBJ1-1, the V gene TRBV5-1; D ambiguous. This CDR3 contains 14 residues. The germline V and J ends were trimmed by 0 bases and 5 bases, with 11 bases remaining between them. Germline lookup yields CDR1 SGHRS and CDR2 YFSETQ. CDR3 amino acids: CASSLAAAGTEAFF. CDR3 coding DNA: TGCGCCAGCAGCTTGGCCGCGGCGGGAACTGAAGCTTTCTTT. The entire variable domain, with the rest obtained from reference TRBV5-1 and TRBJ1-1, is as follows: KAGVTQTPRYLIKTRGQQVTLSCSPISGHRSVSWYQQTPGQGLQFLFEYFSETQRNKGNFPGRFSGRQFSNSRSEMNVSTLELGDSALYLCASSLAAAGTEAFFGQGTRLTVV.

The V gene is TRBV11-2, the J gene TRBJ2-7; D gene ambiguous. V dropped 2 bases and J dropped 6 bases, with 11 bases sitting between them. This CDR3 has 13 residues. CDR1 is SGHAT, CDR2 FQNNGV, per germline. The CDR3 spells CASSLSNSREQYF. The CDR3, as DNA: TGTGCCAGCAGCTTATCTAACAGCCGCGAGCAGTACTTC.

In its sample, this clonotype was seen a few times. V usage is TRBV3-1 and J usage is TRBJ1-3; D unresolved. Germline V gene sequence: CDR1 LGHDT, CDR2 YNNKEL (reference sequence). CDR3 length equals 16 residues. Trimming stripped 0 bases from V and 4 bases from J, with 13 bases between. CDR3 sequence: CASSQEKTVAGNTIYF. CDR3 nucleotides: TGTGCCAGCAGCCAAGAGAAGACGGTTGCCGGAAACACCATATATTTT.

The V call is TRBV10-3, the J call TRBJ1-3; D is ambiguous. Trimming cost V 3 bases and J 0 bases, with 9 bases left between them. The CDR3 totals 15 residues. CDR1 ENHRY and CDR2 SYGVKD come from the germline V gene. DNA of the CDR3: TGTGCCATCAGTGATATGCGCCGCTCTGGAAACACCATATATTTT. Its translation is CAISDMRRSGNTIYF.

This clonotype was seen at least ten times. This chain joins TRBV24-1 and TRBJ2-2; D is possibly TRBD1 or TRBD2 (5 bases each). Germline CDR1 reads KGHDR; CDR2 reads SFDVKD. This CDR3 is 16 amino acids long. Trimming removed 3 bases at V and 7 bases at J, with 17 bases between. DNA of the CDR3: TGTGCCACCAGTGATCCCCTGGGGACGCAAAACGGGGAGCTGTTTTTT. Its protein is CATSDPLGTQNGELFF.

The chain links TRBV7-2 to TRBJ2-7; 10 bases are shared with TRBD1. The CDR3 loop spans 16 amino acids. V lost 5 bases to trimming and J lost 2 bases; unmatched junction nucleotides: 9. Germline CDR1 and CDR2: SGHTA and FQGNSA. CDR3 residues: CASSRTEGTGAYEQYF. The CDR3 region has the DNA TGTGCCAGCAGCCGCACCGAGGGGACAGGGGCCTACGAGCAGTACTTC.

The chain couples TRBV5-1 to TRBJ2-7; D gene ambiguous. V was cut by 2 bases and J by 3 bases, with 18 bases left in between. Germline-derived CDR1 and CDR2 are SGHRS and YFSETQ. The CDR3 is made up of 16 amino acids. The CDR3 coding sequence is TGCGCCAGCAGCTTCTCGACTTTTAGTAGCCGCTACGAGCAGTACTTC. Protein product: CASSFSTFSSRYEQYF.

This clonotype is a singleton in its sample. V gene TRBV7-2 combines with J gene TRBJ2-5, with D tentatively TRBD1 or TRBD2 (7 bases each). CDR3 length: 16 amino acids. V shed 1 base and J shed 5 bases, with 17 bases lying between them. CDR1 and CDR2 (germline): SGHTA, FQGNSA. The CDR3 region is CASSLEGAGGAETQYF. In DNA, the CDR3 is TGTGCCAGCAGCTTAGAGGGCGCAGGGGGGGCCGAGACCCAGTACTTC. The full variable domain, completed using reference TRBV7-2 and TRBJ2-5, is GAGVSQSPSNKVTEKGKDVELRCDPISGHTALYWYRQSLGQGLEFLIYFQGNSAPDKSGLPSDRFSAERTGGSVSTLTIQRTQQEDSAVYLCASSLEGAGGAETQYFGPGTRLLVL.

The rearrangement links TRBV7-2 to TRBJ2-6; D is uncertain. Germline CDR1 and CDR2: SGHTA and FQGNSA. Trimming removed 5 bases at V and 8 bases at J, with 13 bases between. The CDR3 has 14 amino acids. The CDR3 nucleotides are TGTGCCAGCAGCCAACCTCCGAGGACCAACGTCCTGACTTTC. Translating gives CASSQPPRTNVLTF.

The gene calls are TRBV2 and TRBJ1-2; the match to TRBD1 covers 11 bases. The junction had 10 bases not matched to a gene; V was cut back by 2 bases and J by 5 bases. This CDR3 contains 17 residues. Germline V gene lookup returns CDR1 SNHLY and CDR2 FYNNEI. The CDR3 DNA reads TGTGCCAGCAGTGAAACAGGGACAGGGGGGCTAGGGTATGGCTACACCTTC. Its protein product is CASSETGTGGLGYGYTF.

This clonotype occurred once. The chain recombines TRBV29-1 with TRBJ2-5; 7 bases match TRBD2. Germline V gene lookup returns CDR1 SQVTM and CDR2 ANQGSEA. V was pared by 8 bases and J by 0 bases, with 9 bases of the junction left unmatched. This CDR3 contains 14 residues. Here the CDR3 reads CSLLEAGDQETQYF. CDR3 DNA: TGCAGCCTCCTAGAGGCGGGGGACCAAGAGACCCAGTACTTC.

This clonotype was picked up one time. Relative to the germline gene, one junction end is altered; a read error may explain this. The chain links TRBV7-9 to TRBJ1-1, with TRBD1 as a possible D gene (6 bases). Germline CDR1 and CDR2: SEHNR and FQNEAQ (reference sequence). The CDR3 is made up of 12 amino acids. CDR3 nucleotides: TGTGCCAGCAGCTATGGGGGGGACACCTACGAGTTT. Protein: CASSYGGDTYEF.

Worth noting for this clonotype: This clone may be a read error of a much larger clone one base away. This CDR3 is CASRGVATQYF. CDR3 bases: TGTGCCAGCAGGGGGGTGGCGACCCAGTACTTC. The chain links TRBV2 to TRBJ2-5, with D possibly being TRBD1 or TRBD2 (5 bases each). CDR3 length: 11 residues. Trimming stripped 6 bases from V and 7 bases from J, with 9 bases between. The germline V gene encodes CDR1 SNHLY and CDR2 FYNNEI.

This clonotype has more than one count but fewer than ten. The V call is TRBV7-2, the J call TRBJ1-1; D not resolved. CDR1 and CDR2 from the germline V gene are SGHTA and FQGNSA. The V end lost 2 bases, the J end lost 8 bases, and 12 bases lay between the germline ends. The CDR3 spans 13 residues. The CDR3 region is CASSLIGDHEAFF. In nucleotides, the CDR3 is TGTGCCAGCAGCTTAATTGGGGATCACGAAGCTTTCTTT.

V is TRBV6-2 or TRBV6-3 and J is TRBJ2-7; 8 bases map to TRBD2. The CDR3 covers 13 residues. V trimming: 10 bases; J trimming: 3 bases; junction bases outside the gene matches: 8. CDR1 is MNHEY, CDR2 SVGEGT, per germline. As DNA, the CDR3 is TGTGCCATCATGGGACTAGGAGGCTACGAGCAGTACTTC. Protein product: CAIMGLGGYEQYF.

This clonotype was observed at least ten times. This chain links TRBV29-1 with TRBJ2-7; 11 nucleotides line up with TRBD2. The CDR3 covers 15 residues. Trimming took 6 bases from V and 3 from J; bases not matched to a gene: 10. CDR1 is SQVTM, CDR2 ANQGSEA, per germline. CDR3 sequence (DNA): TGCAGCGTGTGGGGAACCGGGACTAGCGGCTACGAGCAGTACTTC. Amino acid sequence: CSVWGTGTSGYEQYF.

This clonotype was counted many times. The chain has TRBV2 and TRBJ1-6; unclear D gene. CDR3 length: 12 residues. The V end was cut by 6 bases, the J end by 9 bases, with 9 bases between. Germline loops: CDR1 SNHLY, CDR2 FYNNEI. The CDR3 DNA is TGTGCCAGCAGCGCAGGTGGTTCACCCCTCCACTTT. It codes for CASSAGGSPLHF.